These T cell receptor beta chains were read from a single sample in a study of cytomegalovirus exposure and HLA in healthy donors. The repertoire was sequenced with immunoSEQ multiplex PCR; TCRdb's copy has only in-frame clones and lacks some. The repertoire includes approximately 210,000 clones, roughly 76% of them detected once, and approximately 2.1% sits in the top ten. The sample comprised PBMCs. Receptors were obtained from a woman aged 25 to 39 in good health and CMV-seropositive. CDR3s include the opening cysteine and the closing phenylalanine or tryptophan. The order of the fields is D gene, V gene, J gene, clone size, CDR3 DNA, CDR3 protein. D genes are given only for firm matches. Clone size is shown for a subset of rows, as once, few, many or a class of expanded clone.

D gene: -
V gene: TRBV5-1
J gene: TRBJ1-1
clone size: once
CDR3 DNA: TGCGCCAGCAGCCTGCTAGGAGGGAACACTGAAGCTTTCTTT
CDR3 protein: CASSLLGGNTEAFF

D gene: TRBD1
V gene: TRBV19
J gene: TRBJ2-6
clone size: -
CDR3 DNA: TGTGCCAGTAGTCCCGGACAGGGGATCGCCGGGGCCAACGTCCTGACTTTC
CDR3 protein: CASSPGQGIAGANVLTF

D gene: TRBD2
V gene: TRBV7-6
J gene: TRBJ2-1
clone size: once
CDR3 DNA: TGTGCCAGCAGCTTGGGACTAGCGGGCTACAATGAGCAGTTCTTC
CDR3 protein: CASSLGLAGYNEQFF

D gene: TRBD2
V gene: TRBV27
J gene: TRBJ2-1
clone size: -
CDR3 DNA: TGTGCCAGCAGTCCCAGTATGACTAGCGAGCAGTTCTTC
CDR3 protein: CASSPSMTSEQFF

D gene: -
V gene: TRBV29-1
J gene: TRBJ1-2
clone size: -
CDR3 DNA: TGCAGCGTTGAAACGACGGGCTATGGCTACACCTTC
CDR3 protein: CSVETTGYGYTF

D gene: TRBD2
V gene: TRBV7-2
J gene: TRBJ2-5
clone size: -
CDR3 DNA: TGTGCCAGCAGCTTAGGGCTAGCGGGGGTACAAGAGACCCAGTACTTC
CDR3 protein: CASSLGLAGVQETQYF

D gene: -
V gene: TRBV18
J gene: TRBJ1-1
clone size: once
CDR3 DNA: TGTGCCAGCTCACCAAGTCCCACGGTGAACACTGAAGCTTTCTTT
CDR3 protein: CASSPSPTVNTEAFF

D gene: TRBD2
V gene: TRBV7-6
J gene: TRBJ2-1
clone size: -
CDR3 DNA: TGTGCCAGCAGCCCGAAGCGGGGGGGCATAAACTACAATGAGCAGTTCTTC
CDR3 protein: CASSPKRGGINYNEQFF

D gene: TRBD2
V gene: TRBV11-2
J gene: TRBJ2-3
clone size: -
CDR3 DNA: TGTGCCAGCAGCTTAGATCGAATAGCGGGGGGGACAGATACGCAGTATTTT
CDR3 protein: CASSLDRIAGGTDTQYF

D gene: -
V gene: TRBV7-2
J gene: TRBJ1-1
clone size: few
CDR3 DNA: TGTGCCAGCAGCTTAGTGGCCCTCGGGACTGAAGCTTTCTTT
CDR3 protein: CASSLVALGTEAFF

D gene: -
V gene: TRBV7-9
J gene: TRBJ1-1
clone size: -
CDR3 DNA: TGTGCCAGCAGCTTTACAGCGAACACTGAAGCTTTCTTT
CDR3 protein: CASSFTANTEAFF

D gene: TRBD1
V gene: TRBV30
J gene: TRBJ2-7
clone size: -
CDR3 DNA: TGTGCCTGGAGTGGAGGGACAGGGTACTACGAGCAGTACTTC
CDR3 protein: CAWSGGTGYYEQYF

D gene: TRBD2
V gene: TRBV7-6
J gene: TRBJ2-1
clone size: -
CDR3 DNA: TGTGCCAGCAGCTCTTATAGCGGGAGCTACAATGAGCAGTTCTTC
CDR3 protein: CASSSYSGSYNEQFF

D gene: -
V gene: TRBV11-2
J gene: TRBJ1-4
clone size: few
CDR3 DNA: TGTGCCAGCAGCTGGGGAGCAGGCCTTGAAAAACTGTTTTTT
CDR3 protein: CASSWGAGLEKLFF

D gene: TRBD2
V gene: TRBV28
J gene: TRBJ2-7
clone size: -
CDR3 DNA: TGTGCCAGCAGACCCACTAGCGGCTTTTCCTACGAGCAGTACTTC
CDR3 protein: CASRPTSGFSYEQYF

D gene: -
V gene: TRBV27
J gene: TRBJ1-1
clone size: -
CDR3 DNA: TGTGCCAGCAGTGATCCATACAGGAATCCTCCCATGAACACTGAAGCTTTCTTT
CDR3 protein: CASSDPYRNPPMNTEAFF

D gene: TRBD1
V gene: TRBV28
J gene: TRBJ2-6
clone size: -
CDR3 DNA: TGTGCCAGCAGTTCCCCCCCGGGACAGTCTTCAACTTTC
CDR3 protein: CASSSPPGQSSTF

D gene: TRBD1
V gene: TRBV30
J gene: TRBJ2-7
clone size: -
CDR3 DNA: TGTGCCTATCTCCCAGGACAGGTCCAGAACGAGCAGTACTTC
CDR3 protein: CAYLPGQVQNEQYF

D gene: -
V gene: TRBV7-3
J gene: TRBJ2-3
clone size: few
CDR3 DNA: TGTGCCAGCAGCCACATAAGCACAGATACGCAGTATTTT
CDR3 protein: CASSHISTDTQYF

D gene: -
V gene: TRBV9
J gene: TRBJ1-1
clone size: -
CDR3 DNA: TGTGCCAGCAGCGCACTCGAGGCAGGGAATCGGAACACTGAAGCTTTCTTT
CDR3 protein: CASSALEAGNRNTEAFF

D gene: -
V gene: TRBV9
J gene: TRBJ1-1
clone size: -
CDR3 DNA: TGTGCCAGCAGCTCCATATTAGGGGCGCGAACTGAAGCTTTCTTT
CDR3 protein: CASSSILGARTEAFF

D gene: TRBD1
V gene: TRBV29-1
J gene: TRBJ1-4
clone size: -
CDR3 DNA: TGCAGCGTTGAAAGAGACAGGGGGCTTCCACTGTTTTTT
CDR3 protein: CSVERDRGLPLFF

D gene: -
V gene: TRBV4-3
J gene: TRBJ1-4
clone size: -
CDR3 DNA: TGCGCCAGCAGCGCGCGGGGGCGGGATGAAAAACTGTTTTTT
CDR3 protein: CASSARGRDEKLFF

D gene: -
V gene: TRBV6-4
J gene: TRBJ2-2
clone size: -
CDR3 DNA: TGTGCCAGCAGTATCGGGGCGAACACCGGGGAGCTGTTTTTT
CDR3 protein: CASSIGANTGELFF

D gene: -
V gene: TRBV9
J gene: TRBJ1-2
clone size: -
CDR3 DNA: TGTGCCAGCAGCGAAGGGAGTGGACTTAAGGTGGACTATGGCTACACCTTC
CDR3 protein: CASSEGSGLKVDYGYTF

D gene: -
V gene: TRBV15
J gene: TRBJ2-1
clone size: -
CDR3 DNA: TGTGCCACCAGCAGAGATAGACATAATGAGCAGTTCTTC
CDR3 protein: CATSRDRHNEQFF

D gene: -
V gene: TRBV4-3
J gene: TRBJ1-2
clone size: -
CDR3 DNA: TGCGCCAGCAGCCAAGAAAGGGGAAGCCCCGATGGCTACACCTTC
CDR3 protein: CASSQERGSPDGYTF

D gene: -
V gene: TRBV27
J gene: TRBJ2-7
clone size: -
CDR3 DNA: TGTGCCAGCAGTTTGAGGGCTGGTGAGCAGTACTTC
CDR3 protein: CASSLRAGEQYF

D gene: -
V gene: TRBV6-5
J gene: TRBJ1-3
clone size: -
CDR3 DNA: TGTGCCAGCCGCCACGGTGCCTCTGGAAACACCATATATTTT
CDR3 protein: CASRHGASGNTIYF

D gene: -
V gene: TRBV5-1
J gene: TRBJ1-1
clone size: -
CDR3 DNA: TGCGCCAGCAGCTTGGACAGCCACACTGAAGCTTTCTTT
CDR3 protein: CASSLDSHTEAFF

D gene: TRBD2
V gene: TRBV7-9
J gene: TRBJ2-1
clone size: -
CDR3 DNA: TGTGCCAGCAGCTTAGCGGCTAGCGGCCTATACAATGAGCAGTTCTTC
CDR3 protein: CASSLAASGLYNEQFF

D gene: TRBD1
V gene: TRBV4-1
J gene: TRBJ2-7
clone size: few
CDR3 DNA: TGCGCCAGCAGGGGGATCCGAAACAGGGGAGAGCAGTACTTC
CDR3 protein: CASRGIRNRGEQYF